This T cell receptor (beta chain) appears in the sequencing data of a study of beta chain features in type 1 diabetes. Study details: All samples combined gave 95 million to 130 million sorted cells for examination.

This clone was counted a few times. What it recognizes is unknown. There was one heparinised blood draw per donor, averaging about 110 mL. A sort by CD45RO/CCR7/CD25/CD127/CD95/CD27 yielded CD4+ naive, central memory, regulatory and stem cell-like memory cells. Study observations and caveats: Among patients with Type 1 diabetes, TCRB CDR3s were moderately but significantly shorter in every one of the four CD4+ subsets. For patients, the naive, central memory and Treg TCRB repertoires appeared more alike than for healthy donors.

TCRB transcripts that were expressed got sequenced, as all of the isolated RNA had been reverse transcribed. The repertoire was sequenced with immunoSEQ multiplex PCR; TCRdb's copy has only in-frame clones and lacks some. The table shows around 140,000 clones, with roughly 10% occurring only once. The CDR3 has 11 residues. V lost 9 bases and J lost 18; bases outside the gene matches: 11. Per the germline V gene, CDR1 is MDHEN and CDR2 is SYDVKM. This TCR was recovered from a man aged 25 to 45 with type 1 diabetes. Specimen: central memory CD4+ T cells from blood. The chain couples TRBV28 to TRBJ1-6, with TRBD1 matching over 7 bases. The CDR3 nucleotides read TGTGCCAGTTCGACAGGGCGCAGGGCCCACTTT. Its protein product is CASSTGRRAHF.